This T cell receptor beta chain was identified during a study of vaccination and CD4 T cells after COVID-19 (dated by TCRdb to 2022 to 2024). In the study overall: In the convalescent cohort there were six males and four females, among whom were two Hispanic individuals, seven Caucasians, two Asians and one multiracial person. Two doses of either the Pfizer-BioNTech BNT162b2 vaccine (n=8) or the Moderna mRNA-1273 vaccine (n=2) were administered to participants. Post-COVID blood samples were collected from convalescent patients a median of approximately 93 days after diagnosis, with a range of about 35 to 170 days. Post-vaccine blood samples were collected a median of approximately 72 days after the second vaccine dose, ranging from roughly 12 to 250 days. For stimulating the cultures, overlapping spike peptide pools were used, derived from SARS-CoV-2 as well as from the common cold coronaviruses HCoV-NL63, HCoV-OC43 and HCoV-229E. As controls, cultures received a CEFX viral epitope pool (the positive control), an HIV-1 Nef peptide pool (the negative control), or no peptide at all. The spike-specific CD4+ TCR repertoire was compared before and after mRNA vaccination in approximately 9 COVID-19 convalescent patients and a handful of infection-naive healthy vaccine recipients. Findings and caveats that apply to the study as a whole: Nearly all vaccine-specific clones in convalescent patients (304 of 307) were mono-reactive for SARS-CoV-2 spike rather than cross-reactive with common cold coronaviruses. In convalescent patients, a median approximately 90% of post-vaccine SARS-CoV-2-reactive clones were detected only after vaccination, suggesting vaccine-specific priming. The median number of SARS-CoV-2-reactive clonotypes rose from around 20 after infection to roughly 40 after vaccination, but the change was not significant. Only a relatively small number of convalescent patients were included in the study, and early timepoints following natural infection were not analyzed.

What this sample's treatment or condition label stands for: roughly ten-day PBMC culture with coronavirus spike peptide pools or control peptides (ViraFEST assay). The ViraFEST assay, used in the study, expanded antigen-specific T cells with peptide pools and then identified the expanded clonotypes through TCR sequencing. Healthy vaccine recipients had no prior SARS-CoV-2 infection, confirmed by negative nucleocapsid antibody tests before and after vaccination. PBMCs were cultured at about 2 million per well in IMDM supplemented with 5% human AB serum and 9.5 to 10 IU/ml IL-2, with approximately 9.2 ug/ml peptide pools added. On days 3 and 7, half of the culture medium was replaced with fresh IL-2-containing medium. After more than 8 days of culture, CD4+ T cells were isolated by negative selection using the EasySep CD4+ T cell isolation kit. PBMCs were separated from whole blood using Ficoll-Paque Plus gradient centrifugation and then either used fresh or cryopreserved at -140C. Triplicate wells were generally used for each culture condition.

With regard to this clonotype: The specificity of this receptor is unknown. No base qualities exist here, and no much larger clone lies one base off it.

Libraries came from PCR. At the Johns Hopkins FTIC core, DNA from the cultured CD4+ T cells underwent TCR sequencing with the Oncomine TCR Beta short-read assay. The QIAamp micro DNA kit was used to extract genomic DNA from the cultured CD4+ T cells. Oncomine TCR Beta libraries made from cultured CD4+ T cells were pooled using unique dual indexes and sequenced on an Illumina iSeq 100. The source study handled its data this way. Non-productive sequences were removed, and CDR3s that did not start with C, did not end with F or W, or were shorter than 7 amino acids were discarded. The MANAFEST web application identified antigen-specific clonotypes by comparing peptide-stimulated wells against reference wells and other culture wells. Positive clones required FDR below 0.05, an odds ratio above 5, and productive frequency above 0.1% in at least two of three replicate wells. Clonotypes that were significantly expanded in both SARS-CoV-2 spike wells and at least one common cold coronavirus spike condition were defined as cross-reactive. Levenshtein distances (stringdist) and unrooted phylogenetic trees (ape) in R version 3.6.1 were used to assess CDR3 homology. The public reads were quality trimmed at Q25 with fastp and then assembled into clones with MiXCR by TCRdb, keeping productive beta chains. For every CDR3 protein sequence, its rows merge into one entry that carries the most common genes and DNA. These V and J calls rely on TCRdb rather than the paper's analysis. The sample records roughly 20,000 distinct CDR3 sequences, approximately 42% of which are singletons. The ten largest make up about 26% of the sample.

The CDR3 covers 15 residues, taking in both the cysteine and the phenylalanine. The CDR3 DNA has 45 bases and is translated from base 1. Trimming costs V 3 bases and J 2 bases, and their ends lie 13 bases apart. The starting material was CD4+ T cells from blood, cultured in vitro, obtained before SARS-CoV-2 vaccination. The sequence joins TRBV12-3 or TRBV12-4 to TRBJ2-5; the D gene is perhaps TRBD2, from 6 matching bases. This sequence originates from a human donor who received a COVID-19 vaccine. The CDR3 is CASSFGAGLQETQYF. The nucleotide sequence reads TGTGCCAGCAGTTTCGGCGCGGGACTTCAAGAGACCCAGTACTTC.